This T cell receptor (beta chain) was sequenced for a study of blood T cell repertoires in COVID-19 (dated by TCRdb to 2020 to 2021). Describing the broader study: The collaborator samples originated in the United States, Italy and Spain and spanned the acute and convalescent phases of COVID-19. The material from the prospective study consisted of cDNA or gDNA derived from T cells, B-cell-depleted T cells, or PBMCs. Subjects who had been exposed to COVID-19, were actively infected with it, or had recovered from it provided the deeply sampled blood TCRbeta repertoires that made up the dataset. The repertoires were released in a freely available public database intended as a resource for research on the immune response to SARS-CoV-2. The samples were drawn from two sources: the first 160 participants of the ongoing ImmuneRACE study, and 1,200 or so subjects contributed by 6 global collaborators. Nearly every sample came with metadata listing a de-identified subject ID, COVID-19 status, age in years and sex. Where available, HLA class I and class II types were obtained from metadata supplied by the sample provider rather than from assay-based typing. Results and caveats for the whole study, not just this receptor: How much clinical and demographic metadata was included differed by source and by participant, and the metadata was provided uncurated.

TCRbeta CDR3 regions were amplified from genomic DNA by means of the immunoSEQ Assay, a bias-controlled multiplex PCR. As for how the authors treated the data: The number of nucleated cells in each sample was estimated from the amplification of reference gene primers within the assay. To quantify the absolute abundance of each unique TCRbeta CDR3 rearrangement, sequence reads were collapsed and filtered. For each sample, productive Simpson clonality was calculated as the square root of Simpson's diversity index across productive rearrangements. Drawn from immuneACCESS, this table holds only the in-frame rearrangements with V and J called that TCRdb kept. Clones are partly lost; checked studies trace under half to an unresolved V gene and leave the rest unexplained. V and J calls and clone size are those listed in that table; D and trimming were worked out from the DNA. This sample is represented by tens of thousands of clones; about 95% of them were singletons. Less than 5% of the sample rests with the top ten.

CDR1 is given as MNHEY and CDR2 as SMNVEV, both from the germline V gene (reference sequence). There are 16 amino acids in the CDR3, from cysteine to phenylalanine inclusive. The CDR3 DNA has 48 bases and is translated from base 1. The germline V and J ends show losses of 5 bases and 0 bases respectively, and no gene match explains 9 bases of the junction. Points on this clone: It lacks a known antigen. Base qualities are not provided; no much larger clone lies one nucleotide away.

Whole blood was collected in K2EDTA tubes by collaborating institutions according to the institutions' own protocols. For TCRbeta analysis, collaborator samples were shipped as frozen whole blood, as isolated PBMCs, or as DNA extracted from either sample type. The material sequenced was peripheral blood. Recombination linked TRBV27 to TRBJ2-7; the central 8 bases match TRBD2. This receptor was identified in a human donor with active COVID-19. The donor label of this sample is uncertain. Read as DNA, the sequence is TGTGCCAGCAGTACCCGACTAGCGACTACCTCCTACGAGCAGTACTTC. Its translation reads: CASSTRLATTSYEQYF.